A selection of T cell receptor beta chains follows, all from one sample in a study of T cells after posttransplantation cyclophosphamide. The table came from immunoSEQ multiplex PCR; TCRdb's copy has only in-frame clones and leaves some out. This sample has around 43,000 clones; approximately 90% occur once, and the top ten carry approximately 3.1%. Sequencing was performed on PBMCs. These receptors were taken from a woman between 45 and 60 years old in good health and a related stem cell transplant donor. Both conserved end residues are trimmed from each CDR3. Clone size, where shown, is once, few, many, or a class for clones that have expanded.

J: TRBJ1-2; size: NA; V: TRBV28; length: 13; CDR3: ASSSSGQGLLGYT
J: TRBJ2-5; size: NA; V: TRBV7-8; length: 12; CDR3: ASSLQREEETQY
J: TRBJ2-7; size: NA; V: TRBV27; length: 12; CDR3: ASSSLGQGGEQY
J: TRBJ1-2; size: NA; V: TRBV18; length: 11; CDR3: ASSTEPDRVYA
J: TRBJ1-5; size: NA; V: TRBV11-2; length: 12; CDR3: ASSPDPWAQPQH
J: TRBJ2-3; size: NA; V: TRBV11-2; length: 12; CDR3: ASSSSGSTDTQY
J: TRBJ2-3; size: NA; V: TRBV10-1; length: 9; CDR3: ASGTGATQY
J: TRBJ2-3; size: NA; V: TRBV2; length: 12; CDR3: ASSEGTSGDTQY
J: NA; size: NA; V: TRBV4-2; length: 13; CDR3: ASSQGGGPAYEQY
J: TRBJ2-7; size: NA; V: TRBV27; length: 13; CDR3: ASSTDRESAYEQY
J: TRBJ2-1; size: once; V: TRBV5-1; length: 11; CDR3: ASSLGASNEQF
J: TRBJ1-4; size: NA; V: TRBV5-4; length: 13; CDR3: ASKVEGAHNEKLF
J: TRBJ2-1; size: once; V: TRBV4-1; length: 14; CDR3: ASSQDNRGFDNEQF
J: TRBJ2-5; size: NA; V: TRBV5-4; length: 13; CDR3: ASSLAPGGQETQY
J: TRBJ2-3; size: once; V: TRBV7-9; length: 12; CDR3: ASNSGRASDTQY